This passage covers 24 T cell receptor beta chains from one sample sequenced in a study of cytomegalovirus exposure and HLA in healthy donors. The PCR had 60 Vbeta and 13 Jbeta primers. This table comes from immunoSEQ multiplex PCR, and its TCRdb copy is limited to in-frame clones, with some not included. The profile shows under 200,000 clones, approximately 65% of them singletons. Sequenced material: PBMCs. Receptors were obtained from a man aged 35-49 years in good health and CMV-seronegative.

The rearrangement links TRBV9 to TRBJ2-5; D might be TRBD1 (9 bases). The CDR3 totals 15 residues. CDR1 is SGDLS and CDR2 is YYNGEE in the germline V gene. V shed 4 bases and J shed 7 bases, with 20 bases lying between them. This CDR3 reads CASSTGGTGLRTQYF. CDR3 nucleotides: TGTGCCAGCAGCACGGGAGGGACAGGGCTTAGGACCCAGTACTTC.

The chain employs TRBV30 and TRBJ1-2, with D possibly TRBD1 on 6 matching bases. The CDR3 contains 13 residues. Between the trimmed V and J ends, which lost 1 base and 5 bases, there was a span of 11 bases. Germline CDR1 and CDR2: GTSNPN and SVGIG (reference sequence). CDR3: CAWSAGTLYGYTF. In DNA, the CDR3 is TGTGCCTGGAGTGCCGGGACACTTTATGGCTACACCTTC. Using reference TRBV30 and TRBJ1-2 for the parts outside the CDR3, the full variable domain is SQTIHQWPATLVQPVGSPLSLECTVEGTSNPNLYWYRQAAGRGLQLLFYSVGIGQISSEVPQNLSASRPQDRQFILSSKKLLLSDSGFYLCAWSAGTLYGYTFGSGTRLTVV.

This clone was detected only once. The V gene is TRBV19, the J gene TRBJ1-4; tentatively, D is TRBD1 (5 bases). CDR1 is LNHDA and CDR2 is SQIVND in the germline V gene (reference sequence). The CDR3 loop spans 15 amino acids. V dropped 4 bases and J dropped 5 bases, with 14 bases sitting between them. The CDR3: CASSKSGGRNEKLFF. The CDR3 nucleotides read TGTGCCAGTAGTAAATCGGGGGGTCGGAATGAAAAACTGTTTTTT.

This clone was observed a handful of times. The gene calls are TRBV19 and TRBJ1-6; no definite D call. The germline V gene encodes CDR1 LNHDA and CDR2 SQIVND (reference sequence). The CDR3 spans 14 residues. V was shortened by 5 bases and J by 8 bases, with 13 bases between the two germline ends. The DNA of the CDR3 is TGTGCCAGTAGTGCGGGTCGCGGGGATTCACCCCTCCACTTT. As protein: CASSAGRGDSPLHF.

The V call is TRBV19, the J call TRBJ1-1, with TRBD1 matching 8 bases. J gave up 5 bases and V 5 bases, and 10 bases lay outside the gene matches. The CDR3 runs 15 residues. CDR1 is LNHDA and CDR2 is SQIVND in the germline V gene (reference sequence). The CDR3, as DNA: TGTGCCAGTAGTGCAGGTCAGGGGGCGCGGACTGAAGCTTTCTTT. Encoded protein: CASSAGQGARTEAFF.

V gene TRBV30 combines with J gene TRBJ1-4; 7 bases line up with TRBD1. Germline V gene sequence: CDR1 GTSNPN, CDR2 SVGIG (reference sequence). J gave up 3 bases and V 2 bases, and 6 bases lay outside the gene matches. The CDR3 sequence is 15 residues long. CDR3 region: CAWSWKGQPNEKLFF. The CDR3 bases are TGTGCCTGGAGTTGGAAGGGACAGCCTAATGAAAAACTGTTTTTT.

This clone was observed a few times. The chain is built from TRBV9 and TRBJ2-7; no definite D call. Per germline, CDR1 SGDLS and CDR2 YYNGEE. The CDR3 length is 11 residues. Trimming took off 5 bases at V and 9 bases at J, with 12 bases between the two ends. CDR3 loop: CASRATTAQYF. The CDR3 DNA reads TGTGCCAGCAGAGCAACTACCGCGCAGTACTTC. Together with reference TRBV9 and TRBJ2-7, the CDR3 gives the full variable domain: DSGVTQTPKHLITATGQRVTLRCSPRSGDLSVYWYQQSLDQGLQFLIQYYNGEERAKGNILERFSAQQFPDLHSELNLSSLELGDSALYFCASRATTAQYFGPGTRLTVT.

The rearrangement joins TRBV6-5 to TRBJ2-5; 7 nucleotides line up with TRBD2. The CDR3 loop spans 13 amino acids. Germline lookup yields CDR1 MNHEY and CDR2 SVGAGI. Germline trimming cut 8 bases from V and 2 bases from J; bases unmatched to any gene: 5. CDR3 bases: TGTGCCAGCGGCGGGGGAGGACAAGAGACCCAGTACTTC. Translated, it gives CASGGGGQETQYF.

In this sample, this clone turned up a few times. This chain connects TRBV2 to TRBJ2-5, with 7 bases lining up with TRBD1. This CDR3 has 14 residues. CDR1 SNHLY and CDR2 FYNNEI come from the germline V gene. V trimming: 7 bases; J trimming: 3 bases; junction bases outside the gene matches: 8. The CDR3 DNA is TGTGCCAGCAAATCGGGACAGAAAAAAGAGACCCAGTACTTC. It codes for CASKSGQKKETQYF.

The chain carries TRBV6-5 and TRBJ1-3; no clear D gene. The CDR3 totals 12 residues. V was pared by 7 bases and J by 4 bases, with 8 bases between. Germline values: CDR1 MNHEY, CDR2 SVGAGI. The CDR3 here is CASTSVGNTIYF. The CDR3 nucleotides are TGTGCCAGCACCAGCGTGGGAAACACCATATATTTT.

The CDR3 DNA is TGTGCCAGCAGCCCCGATGCAGGGGCAGAGGATACGCAGTATTTT. Amino acid sequence: CASSPDAGAEDTQYF. V gene TRBV11-3 combines with J gene TRBJ2-3; the D gene is possibly TRBD1 (6 bases). Germline V gene data show CDR1 as SGHNT and CDR2 as YENEEA. V dropped 5 bases and J dropped 6 bases, with 18 bases sitting between them. This CDR3 is 15 amino acids long.

This CDR3 is CASSLQNSPLHF. CDR3 bases: TGTGCCAGCAGCTTACAGAATTCACCCCTCCACTTT. The chain is built from TRBV7-9 and TRBJ1-6; D ambiguous. This CDR3 spans 12 amino acids. V was cut by 2 bases and J by 7 bases, with 3 bases left in between. Germline V gene data show CDR1 as SEHNR and CDR2 as FQNEAQ (reference sequence).

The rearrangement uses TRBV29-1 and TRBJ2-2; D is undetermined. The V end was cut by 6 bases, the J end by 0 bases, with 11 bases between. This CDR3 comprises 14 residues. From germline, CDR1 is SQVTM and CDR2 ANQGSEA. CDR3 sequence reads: CSVAFGSNTGELFF. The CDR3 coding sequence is TGCAGCGTCGCCTTCGGGTCGAACACCGGGGAGCTGTTTTTT.

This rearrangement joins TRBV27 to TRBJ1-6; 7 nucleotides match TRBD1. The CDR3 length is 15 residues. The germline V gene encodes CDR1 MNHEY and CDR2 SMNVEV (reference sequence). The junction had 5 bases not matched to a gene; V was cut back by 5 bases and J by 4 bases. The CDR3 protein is CASSIPGQYNSPLHF. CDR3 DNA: TGTGCCAGCAGTATTCCGGGACAGTATAATTCACCCCTCCACTTT.

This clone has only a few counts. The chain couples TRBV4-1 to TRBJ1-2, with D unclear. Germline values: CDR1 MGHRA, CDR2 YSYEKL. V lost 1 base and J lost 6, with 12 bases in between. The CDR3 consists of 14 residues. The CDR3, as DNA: TGCGCCAGCAGCCAAGGATCAGGTGCTAATGGCTACACCTTC. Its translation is CASSQGSGANGYTF.

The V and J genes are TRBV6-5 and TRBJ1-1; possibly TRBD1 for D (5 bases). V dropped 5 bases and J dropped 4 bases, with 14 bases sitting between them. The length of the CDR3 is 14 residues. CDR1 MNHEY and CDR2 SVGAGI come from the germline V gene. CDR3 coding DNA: TGTGCCAGCAGTACCCCAAATAGGGGCACTGAAGCTTTCTTT. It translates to CASSTPNRGTEAFF.

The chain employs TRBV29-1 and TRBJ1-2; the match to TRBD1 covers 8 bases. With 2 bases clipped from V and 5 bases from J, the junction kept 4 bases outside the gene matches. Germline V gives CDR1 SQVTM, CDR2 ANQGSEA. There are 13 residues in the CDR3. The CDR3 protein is CSVEKGQAYGYTF. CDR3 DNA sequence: TGCAGCGTTGAAAAGGGACAGGCGTATGGCTACACCTTC.

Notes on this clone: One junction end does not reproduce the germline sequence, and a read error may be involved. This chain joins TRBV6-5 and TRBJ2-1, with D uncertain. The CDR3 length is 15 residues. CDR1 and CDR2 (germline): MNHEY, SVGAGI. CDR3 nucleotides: TGTGCCAGCGGTTACTTCCAGAATACGTACAATGAGCAGTTCTTC. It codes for CASGYFQNTYNEQFF.

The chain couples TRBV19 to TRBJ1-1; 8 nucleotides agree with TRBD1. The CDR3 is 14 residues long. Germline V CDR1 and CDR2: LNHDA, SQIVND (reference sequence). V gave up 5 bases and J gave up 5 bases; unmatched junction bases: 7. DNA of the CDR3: TGTGCCAGTAGTCCTCGACAGGGGAGGACTGAAGCTTTCTTT. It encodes CASSPRQGRTEAFF.

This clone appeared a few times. The CDR3, as DNA: TGTGCCAGCTCACCAGGTTCCAGCTCCTACGAGCAGTACTTC. The encoded protein is CASSPGSSSYEQYF. J is TRBJ2-7 and V is TRBV18, with no clear D. The germline V and J ends were trimmed by 2 bases and 0 bases, with 8 bases remaining between them. The germline CDR1 and CDR2 sequences are KGHSH and LQKENI. CDR3 length: 14 amino acids.

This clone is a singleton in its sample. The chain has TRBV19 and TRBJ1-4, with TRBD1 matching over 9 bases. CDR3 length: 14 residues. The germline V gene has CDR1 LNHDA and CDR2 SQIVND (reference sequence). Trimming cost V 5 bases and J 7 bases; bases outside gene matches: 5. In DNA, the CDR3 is TGTGCCAGTAGTCGGACAGGGGAAGGTGAAAAACTGTTTTTT. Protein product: CASSRTGEGEKLFF.

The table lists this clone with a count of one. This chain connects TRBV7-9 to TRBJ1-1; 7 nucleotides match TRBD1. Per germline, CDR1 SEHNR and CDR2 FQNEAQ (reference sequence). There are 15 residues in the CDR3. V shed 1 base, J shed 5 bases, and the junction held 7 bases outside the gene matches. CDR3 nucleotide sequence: TGTGCCAGCAGCTTAGACAGGGGAAGGGGGACTGAAGCTTTCTTT. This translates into CASSLDRGRGTEAFF.

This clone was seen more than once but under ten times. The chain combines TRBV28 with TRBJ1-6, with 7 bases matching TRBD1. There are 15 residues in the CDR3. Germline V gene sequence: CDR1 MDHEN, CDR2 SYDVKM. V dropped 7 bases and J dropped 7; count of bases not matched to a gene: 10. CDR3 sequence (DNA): TGTGCCAGCACCCCCGGAACAGGGGAAAATTCACCCCTCCACTTT. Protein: CASTPGTGENSPLHF.

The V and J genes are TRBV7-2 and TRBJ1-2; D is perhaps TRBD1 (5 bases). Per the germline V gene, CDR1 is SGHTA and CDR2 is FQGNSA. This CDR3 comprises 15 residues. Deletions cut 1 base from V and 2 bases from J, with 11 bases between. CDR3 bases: TGTGCCAGCAGCTTAGGACAGCCGCAAAACTATGGCTACACCTTC. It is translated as CASSLGQPQNYGYTF.